The text below deals with one TCR beta chain. Its antigen remains undetermined. Per-nucleotide qualities are absent, and no much larger clonotype sits a single base away. In total, roughly 670 healthy bone marrow donors made up the cohort. At the time of sampling, all cohort members were nominally healthy, though unrecorded immune exposures were likely present. The donor tested CMV seronegative and was one of the 352 seronegative cohort members. A peripheral blood sample was collected from each donor, and TCR beta sequencing was performed on peripheral blood mononuclear cells. The Qiagen DNeasy Blood Extraction Kit was used to extract genomic DNA from the blood cell samples. CDR1 and CDR2 (GTSNPN, SVGIG) derive from the germline V gene (reference sequence). V and J lose 7 bases and 9 bases, and a span of 13 bases separates them. The CDR3 holds 11 amino acids from the cysteine to the phenylalanine. The entry retains the CDR3 DNA only, 33 bases that are in frame from base 1.

Library preparation used the immunoSEQ multiplex PCR assay. The multiplex PCR relied on a mix of 60 forward primers for TCR Vbeta segments and 13 reverse primers for TCR Jbeta segments. The CDR3 region of rearranged TCR beta genes was amplified from genomic DNA with a multiplex PCR assay. On the Illumina HiSeq System, the amplified TCR beta libraries were sequenced as 87-base-pair reads. Per the authors' processing: Across the roughly 700 repertoires, a later analysis counted roughly 77 million unique TCR beta chains, 9.5 million to 12 million of which were shared by at least two donors. Raw reads were error-corrected and collapsed into unique sequences by a nearest-neighbor algorithm in which closely related sequences were merged to remove PCR and sequencing errors. V, D and J gene segments were assigned by aligning CDR3 sequences to IMGT reference sequences. For a sequence to be retained, a match of at least six nucleotides was required to both a V gene segment and a J gene segment. Rearrangements were classified as productive when the CDR3 lacked stop codons and remained in frame with V and J, and all other rearrangements were classified as non-productive. Following IMGT convention, CDR3 was defined as the stretch from the second conserved V-encoded cysteine up to the conserved J-encoded phenylalanine. Sequences without an unambiguous match to a single V gene segment were excluded from the earlier analysis of 450 to 750 of the donors. In an earlier analysis of several hundred of the donors, V segments were called functional above 56.7% productive rearrangements and were called segregating when the between-donor standard deviation exceeded 5%. A statistical classification framework was developed to diagnose cytomegalovirus status using the catalog of TCR beta chain sequences. A later analysis assigned V and J genes by comparing TCR nucleotide sequences with IMGT/GENE-DB human TR gene sequences. Using the TCRdist pipeline, a later analysis assigned CDR3 sequences along with most-parsimonious VDJ recombination scenarios. A later analysis defined each TCR beta chain by its CDR3 amino acid sequence plus V-gene family, and excluded reads lacking a unique V-gene family. In a later analysis, around 650 highly shared, low-generation-probability nucleotide sequences were removed to address suspected cross-contamination and a sequencing artifact. In a later analysis, a clonal expansion index for each public chain was calculated from normalized within-repertoire ranks of inferred template counts. A later analysis computed generation probabilities with a VDJ recombination model fitted to out-of-frame rearrangements, and checked the results against IGoR. In a later analysis, hypergeometric tests were used to score TCR-TCR, TCR-HLA and TCR-CMV co-occurrence, with a repertoire-size bias correction applied to TCR pairs. In a later analysis, false discovery rates were estimated by permuting HLA or CMV assignments 20 times. In a later analysis, co-occurring TCRs were grouped using DBSCAN, and TCRdist sequence similarity was added for clustering within HLA-allele-positive subsets. For co-occurrence clustering, repertoires with fewer than 30,000 or more than 120,000 public chains were excluded, along with a handful of repertoires with anomalous nucleotide sharing. The source is immuneACCESS, and TCRdb retained only in-frame sequences with V and J called. Part of the clones is not carried over; for the studies checked, unresolved V genes explain less than half of this, and the remainder is unexplained. V, J and clone size derive from that table, while D and trimming were established from the DNA sequence. The sample table shows about 140,000 clones, and more than 60% are seen once. In total, the top ten clones hold about 1.7% of the sample.

These data originate in a study of cytomegalovirus exposure and HLA in healthy donors (dated by TCRdb to the late 2010s). About the full investigation: In an earlier analysis of under 600 of the donors, about 260 Gb of sequence data and 90 million to 130 million unique TCR beta sequences from 150 million to 200 million T cells were reported. Roughly 300 gigabases of sequencing data and some 85 million unique TCR sequences were included in an early release covering around 650 HLA-typed donors. Of the roughly 400 genotyped donors, 65% to 90% fell in the genetic ancestry cluster associated with self-reported Caucasian donors. The study aimed to test whether cataloging public T cell receptors could reveal signatures of past pathogen exposure. The study profiled the T cell repertoires of more than 500 subjects by immunosequencing and related them to cytomegalovirus serostatus. Along with the roughly 670-subject first cohort, a separate validation cohort of approximately 110 different subjects was used. High-throughput TCR immunosequencing, statistical association of individual TCRs with disease status, and machine learning were combined to predict cytomegalovirus infection status. To study patterns of TCR occurrence, a later analysis re-analyzed previously published TCR beta repertoires from just over 650 donors and added high-resolution HLA genotyping. Rather than drawing on any new phenotypic data, the later analysis identified candidate immune exposures from TCR beta sequences and the way those sequences occurred across donors. To decide whether each TCR beta V gene segment behaved as functional or pseudogenic, an earlier analysis of approximately 600 of the donors relied on high-throughput TCR beta sequencing. Donor age, sex, ethnicity and CMV serostatus were compiled alongside the repertoire data. A later genetic analysis took genome-wide SNP genotypes for about 65% of the 666 donors and used that subset as a discovery cohort. Every repertoire in the discovery cohort had been generated on one and the same sequencing platform. HLA typing covered class I and class II loci at four-digit resolution. Typing coverage differed by locus: A, B, C, DRB1 and DQB1 were typed in about 629-640 donors, DQA1 in about 500, DPA1 in 606, and DPB1 in around 490. Roughly 5 DR-DQ haplotypes were treated as single units for association and clustering because of strong linkage in the cohort. Among 398 genotyped donors of the cohort, an average of about 240,000 unique TCR beta nucleotide sequences were sequenced per donor, 15% to 20% of them non-productive. What the authors observed across the whole study: Compared with equally common non-associated chains, HLA-associated TCR beta chains in a later analysis were more clonally expanded and had lower generation probabilities. Because HLA typing was unavailable for some donors at each locus, only the typed subset was used in association tests. Because the 87-base-pair reads could not distinguish some IMGT-functional V segments, including TRBV6-2 and TRBV6-3, those segments were excluded. Linkage disequilibrium might explain the correlated functional status among segregating V segments, but an unknown experimental factor could not be ruled out. A cluster of highly shared sequence variants was judged likely to be a technical artifact of the sequencing pipeline. The study gave a list of around 170 TCR beta chains associated with cytomegalovirus. A further reported finding was that TCR beta sequences accurately predicted the HLA-A and HLA-B alleles for most subjects in the first cohort. In this cohort, only TCR beta chains were sequenced, and detectable features were limited by the absence of alpha or paired-chain data. According to the authors, the approach could potentially be generalized to other disease states and immunological phenotypes. In a later analysis, several top co-occurrence clusters were reported to appear linked to parvovirus B19, influenza, CMV and Epstein-Barr virus. Most TCR sequences were observed very rarely across donors, whereas some public TCRs were present in many individuals. In a later analysis, some 17,000 TCR beta sequences were associated with specific HLA alleles at a false discovery rate of 0.05. Because counts were too low, roughly 16 rarely observed V segments, including chromosome 9 orphons, were left out of the earlier analysis of a few hundred of the donors. In vitro tests confirmed that three of the cytomegalovirus-associated TCR beta chains recognize cytomegalovirus antigens. V-gene and J-gene trimming of TCR beta chains was associated with a missense DCLRE1C variant in a later genetic analysis, and the association was replicated in an independent cohort. The presence/absence analyses assumed that sequencing depth was roughly uniform across donors, and that assumption may not be true. Strong co-occurrence of HLA alleles, especially DR and DQ, made assigning TCR associations to individual alleles difficult. The only immune exposure information available for the cohort was CMV serostatus. In a later analysis, most CMV-associated TCR beta chains were found to appear HLA-restricted, with HLA associations seemingly driven largely by CMV exposure. According to a later genetic analysis, donors in an Asian-associated ancestry cluster had fewer N-insertions in productive TCRs than the approximately 610-donor mean. In a later analysis, the rate of TCR association differed among HLA loci, with DRB1 alleles having the most associated TCRs and HLA-C alleles having the fewest. In an earlier analysis of about 550 of the donors, most TCR beta V segments were observed in productive rearrangements about 87% or about 30% of the time, broadly matching IMGT annotations. The classifier was reported to diagnose cytomegalovirus status with high specificity and sensitivity in both the original and validation cohorts.

The receptor's source is a male donor in good health and CMV-seronegative. Rearrangement joined TRBV30 to TRBJ2-1, and perhaps TRBD2 as D gene, on 5 matching bases. Sequenced: PBMCs. The DNA sequence is given as TGTGCCTCCCAGCCCGGGGTTGAGCAGTTCTTC. This gives the protein CASQPGVEQFF.